This T cell receptor (beta chain) was identified during a study of CD8 T cells in Susac syndrome. The germline V gene encodes CDR1 GTSNPN and CDR2 SVGIG (reference sequence). The CDR3 contains 13 residues. The V end was cut by 7 bases, the J end by 6 bases, with 15 bases between. Reverse transcription of about 0.45 to 1 ug RNA was carried out with random hexamers. A single record per CDR3 protein comes from TCRdb applying MiXCR to the immunoSEQ multiplex PCR reads. The profile covers about 47,000 distinct CDR3 sequences, with around 93% appearing a single time and less than 0.55% taken by the ten largest.

The sequenced sample consisted of CD8+ T cells from PBMCs. This clonotype was obtained from a human donor in good health. The chain combines TRBV30 with TRBJ2-2, with D tentatively TRBD1 (5 bases). CDR3 residues: CASTEIYSGELFF. The CDR3 region has the DNA TGTGCCTCGACAGAAATATATTCCGGGGAGCTGTTTTTT.